A selection of T cell receptor beta chains follows, all from one sample in a study of blood T cell repertoires in COVID-19. Profiled with immunoSEQ multiplex PCR; TCRdb holds only in-frame clones, not every one. Among a few hundred thousand clones listed, roughly 87% were seen once. Source material: PBMCs or T cells enriched from blood (not recorded which). The receptors here all came from a woman aged 25 to 39 who had recovered from COVID-19. CDR3s include the opening cysteine and the closing phenylalanine or tryptophan. A D gene is named only where the DNA matches it firmly. Size is omitted from some rows. Given values are once, few, many or a class for expanded clones.

D gene: NA
clone size: NA
V gene: TRBV21-1
J gene: TRBJ1-2
CDR3 DNA: TGTGCCAGCAGCAAACCCGGCGGGCCGACGACCTTC
CDR3 protein: CASSKPGGPTTF

D gene: TRBD1
clone size: NA
V gene: TRBV19
J gene: TRBJ1-2
CDR3 DNA: TGTGCCAGTAGCGTGGGGGACAGAATTATTTATGGCTACACCTTC
CDR3 protein: CASSVGDRIIYGYTF

D gene: NA
clone size: once
V gene: TRBV19
J gene: TRBJ1-3
CDR3 DNA: TGTGCCAGTATTGACACCTCTGGAAACACCATATATTTT
CDR3 protein: CASIDTSGNTIYF

D gene: NA
clone size: NA
V gene: TRBV19
J gene: TRBJ1-1
CDR3 DNA: TGTGCCAGTAGTGCTAGGGCGGGAACTGAAGCTTTCTTT
CDR3 protein: CASSARAGTEAFF

D gene: TRBD2
clone size: NA
V gene: TRBV10-2
J gene: TRBJ2-3
CDR3 DNA: TGCGCCAGCACCCGGGGCCGGGAGGGCCGGACAGATACGCAGTATTTT
CDR3 protein: CASTRGREGRTDTQYF

D gene: NA
clone size: NA
V gene: TRBV27
J gene: TRBJ2-7
CDR3 DNA: TGTGCCAGCAGCCAAAGCCAGGGTCGGGGGATGTACTACGAGCAGTACTTC
CDR3 protein: CASSQSQGRGMYYEQYF

D gene: NA
clone size: NA
V gene: TRBV5-5
J gene: TRBJ1-1
CDR3 DNA: TGTGCCAGCAGCTTGGCCCCGGACGGAGGTTACACTGAAGCTTTCTTT
CDR3 protein: CASSLAPDGGYTEAFF

D gene: NA
clone size: NA
V gene: TRBV3-1/TRBV3-2
J gene: TRBJ2-7
CDR3 DNA: TGTGCCAGCGCCCCAAGCGCCGCTTACTCCTACGAGCAGTACTTC
CDR3 protein: CASAPSAAYSYEQYF

D gene: TRBD2
clone size: few
V gene: TRBV19
J gene: TRBJ2-1
CDR3 DNA: TGTGCCAGTACCCCGGGTGCGGGGGGATTTTACAATGAGCAGTTCTTC
CDR3 protein: CASTPGAGGFYNEQFF

D gene: TRBD2
clone size: once
V gene: TRBV28
J gene: TRBJ2-3
CDR3 DNA: TGTGCCAGCAGTACCAGACTAGCGGGGTATGTTGATACGCAGTATTTT
CDR3 protein: CASSTRLAGYVDTQYF

D gene: NA
clone size: few
V gene: TRBV10-3
J gene: TRBJ1-2
CDR3 DNA: TGTGCCATCAGTGAGGTTTCGGTTAACTATGGCTACACCTTC
CDR3 protein: CAISEVSVNYGYTF

D gene: TRBD2
clone size: NA
V gene: TRBV7-2
J gene: TRBJ2-2
CDR3 DNA: TGTGCCAGCAGCTCCTGGGTTAAAGGGCTAGCGGGAAGCGGGGAGCTGTTTTTT
CDR3 protein: CASSSWVKGLAGSGELFF

D gene: NA
clone size: NA
V gene: TRBV9
J gene: TRBJ1-4
CDR3 DNA: TGTGCCAGCAGCGTAGCTAGGGGGATGGAAACTAATGAAAAACTGTTTTTT
CDR3 protein: CASSVARGMETNEKLFF

D gene: NA
clone size: NA
V gene: TRBV9
J gene: TRBJ2-5
CDR3 DNA: TGTGCCAGCAGCGGGGCCAATCAAGAGACCCAGTACTTC
CDR3 protein: CASSGANQETQYF

D gene: TRBD1
clone size: NA
V gene: TRBV7-9
J gene: TRBJ2-2
CDR3 DNA: TGTGCCAGCATCACAGGGGGCGCGCGGACCGGGGAGCTGTTTTTT
CDR3 protein: CASITGGARTGELFF

D gene: NA
clone size: NA
V gene: TRBV12-3/TRBV12-4
J gene: TRBJ1-2
CDR3 DNA: TGTGCCAGCAGTTTAGAGCTCAGGGTCGGCTACACCTTC
CDR3 protein: CASSLELRVGYTF

D gene: NA
clone size: NA
V gene: TRBV27
J gene: TRBJ1-4
CDR3 DNA: TGTGCCAGCAGTTTAACTCATCGGGGGGCGCGCGGGGAAGAAAAACTGTTTTTT
CDR3 protein: CASSLTHRGARGEEKLFF

D gene: TRBD1
clone size: NA
V gene: TRBV11-2
J gene: TRBJ2-7
CDR3 DNA: TGTGCCAGCAGCGCACGGACAGGGCGTGACCCTATTGTCGAGCAGTACTTC
CDR3 protein: CASSARTGRDPIVEQYF

D gene: NA
clone size: NA
V gene: TRBV27
J gene: TRBJ2-5
CDR3 DNA: TGTGCCAGCAGTTTATCTCGGGGAGAGACCCAGTACTTC
CDR3 protein: CASSLSRGETQYF

D gene: NA
clone size: NA
V gene: TRBV19
J gene: TRBJ2-2
CDR3 DNA: TGTGCCAGTAGTACCCCCGGGACTTTAAACACCGGGGAGCTGTTTTTT
CDR3 protein: CASSTPGTLNTGELFF

D gene: TRBD1
clone size: NA
V gene: TRBV9
J gene: TRBJ2-7
CDR3 DNA: TGTGCCAGCAGCCGCCAGGGGGCCGGAGAGCAGTACTTC
CDR3 protein: CASSRQGAGEQYF

D gene: NA
clone size: NA
V gene: TRBV2
J gene: TRBJ1-6
CDR3 DNA: TGTGCCAGCATGGCCCTGTACTCCTATAATTCACCCCTCCACTTT
CDR3 protein: CASMALYSYNSPLHF

D gene: NA
clone size: NA
V gene: TRBV28
J gene: TRBJ1-1
CDR3 DNA: TGTGCCAGCAGCCTGATTCAGAAGAACACTGAAGCTTTCTTT
CDR3 protein: CASSLIQKNTEAFF

D gene: NA
clone size: NA
V gene: TRBV7-8
J gene: TRBJ2-1
CDR3 DNA: TGTGCCAGCAGCTTGGGACATCCTGAGCAGTTCTTC
CDR3 protein: CASSLGHPEQFF

D gene: NA
clone size: NA
V gene: TRBV7-9
J gene: TRBJ2-7
CDR3 DNA: TGTGCCAGCAGCTTACCGTCCCACAGGGTCCCCTACGAGCAGTACTTC
CDR3 protein: CASSLPSHRVPYEQYF

D gene: TRBD1
clone size: NA
V gene: TRBV5-1
J gene: TRBJ2-7
CDR3 DNA: TGCGCCAGCAGCGTCCAGGGGGTAGGCTACGAGCAGTACTTC
CDR3 protein: CASSVQGVGYEQYF

D gene: NA
clone size: NA
V gene: TRBV28
J gene: TRBJ2-1
CDR3 DNA: TGTGCCAGCAGTACCCCAGTGGCGGGGCGGGGTTCCTACAATGAGCAGTTCTTC
CDR3 protein: CASSTPVAGRGSYNEQFF

D gene: NA
clone size: NA
V gene: TRBV2
J gene: TRBJ2-5
CDR3 DNA: TGTGCCAGCAGTGGCCAGGAAAAAGAGACCCAGTACTTC
CDR3 protein: CASSGQEKETQYF

D gene: TRBD2
clone size: NA
V gene: TRBV28
J gene: TRBJ2-7
CDR3 DNA: TGTGCCAGCAGCCCCCCGGGACTAGCAGTTTACGAGCAGTACTTC
CDR3 protein: CASSPPGLAVYEQYF

D gene: NA
clone size: NA
V gene: TRBV13
J gene: TRBJ2-7
CDR3 DNA: TGTGCCAGCAGCTTATCTCAGGGGAACGAGCAGTACTTC
CDR3 protein: CASSLSQGNEQYF

D gene: TRBD1
clone size: NA
V gene: TRBV5-1
J gene: TRBJ1-5
CDR3 DNA: TGCGCCAGCAGCTTGGAGGGGGCGAGCAATCAGCCCCAGCATTTT
CDR3 protein: CASSLEGASNQPQHF

D gene: NA
clone size: few
V gene: TRBV7-2
J gene: TRBJ1-2
CDR3 DNA: TGTGCCAGCAGCTTAGTCGGAAGGGGCGGAGGCTACACCTTC
CDR3 protein: CASSLVGRGGGYTF

D gene: NA
clone size: NA
V gene: TRBV9
J gene: TRBJ2-7
CDR3 DNA: TGTGCCAGCAGCGTAGAACCGCGGTACGAGCAGTACTTC
CDR3 protein: CASSVEPRYEQYF

D gene: NA
clone size: NA
V gene: TRBV7-6
J gene: TRBJ2-3
CDR3 DNA: TGTGCCAGCAGCTTGACAGCTAGCACAGATACGCAGTATTTT
CDR3 protein: CASSLTASTDTQYF

D gene: TRBD1
clone size: few
V gene: TRBV30
J gene: TRBJ2-2
CDR3 DNA: TGTGCCTGGGGAGACAGGGGCGGGGCCGGGGAGCTGTTTTTT
CDR3 protein: CAWGDRGGAGELFF

D gene: NA
clone size: NA
V gene: TRBV28
J gene: TRBJ2-6
CDR3 DNA: TGTGCCAGCAGTTTAGGTGGCAACTCTGGGGCCAACGTCCTGACTTTC
CDR3 protein: CASSLGGNSGANVLTF

D gene: NA
clone size: NA
V gene: TRBV19
J gene: TRBJ2-1
CDR3 DNA: TGTGCCAGTAGTAACCCTTGGGGTGGAGGCTCCTACAATGAGCAGTTCTTC
CDR3 protein: CASSNPWGGGSYNEQFF

D gene: TRBD1
clone size: NA
V gene: TRBV2
J gene: TRBJ2-4
CDR3 DNA: TGTGCCAGCAGTGGGGACAGCTTAGCCAAAAACATTCAGTACTTC
CDR3 protein: CASSGDSLAKNIQYF